The source of this TCR beta chain is a study of cytomegalovirus exposure and HLA in healthy donors. Turning to this clone: Its antigen remains unknown.

CDR1 and CDR2 from the germline V gene are SGHAT and FQNNGV. Unmatched junction bases numbered 5, after V lost 5 bases and J lost 2 bases. This CDR3 has 16 residues. The PCR ran on 60 Vbeta and 13 Jbeta primers. This table comes from immunoSEQ multiplex PCR, and its TCRdb copy is limited to in-frame clones, with some not included. The table records tens of thousands of clones, 75% to 85% of them present only once. General study results and limits: At a 0.05 false discovery rate, a later analysis found some 18,000 TCR beta sequences to be associated with HLA alleles. Researchers reported from a later analysis that most CMV-associated TCR beta chains appeared HLA-restricted. Across all donors, roughly uniform sequencing depth was an assumption of the presence/absence analyses.

The sequence was obtained from a man between 65 and 85 years old in good health and CMV-seropositive. Sequenced material: PBMCs. V and J are TRBV11-2 and TRBJ2-1, with 11 bases aligning to TRBD2. As DNA, the CDR3 is TGTGCCAGCAGCATGCCGGGACTAGCGGCCTACAATGAGCAGTTCTTC. It translates to CASSMPGLAAYNEQFF.